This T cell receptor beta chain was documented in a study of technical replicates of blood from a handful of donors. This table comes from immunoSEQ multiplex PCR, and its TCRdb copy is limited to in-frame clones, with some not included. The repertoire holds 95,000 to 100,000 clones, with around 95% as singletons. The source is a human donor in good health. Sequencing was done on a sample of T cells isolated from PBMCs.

Here the CDR3 reads CASSPGTSGQETQYF. The CDR3 nucleotides read TGCGCCAGCAGCCCTGGGACTAGCGGCCAAGAGACCCAGTACTTC. The V and J genes are TRBV5-1 and TRBJ2-5, with 11 bases that match TRBD2. Germline CDR1 reads SGHRS; CDR2 reads YFSETQ. Losses at the gene ends were 4 bases for V and 1 base for J; bases not matched to a gene: 3. This CDR3 contains 15 residues.